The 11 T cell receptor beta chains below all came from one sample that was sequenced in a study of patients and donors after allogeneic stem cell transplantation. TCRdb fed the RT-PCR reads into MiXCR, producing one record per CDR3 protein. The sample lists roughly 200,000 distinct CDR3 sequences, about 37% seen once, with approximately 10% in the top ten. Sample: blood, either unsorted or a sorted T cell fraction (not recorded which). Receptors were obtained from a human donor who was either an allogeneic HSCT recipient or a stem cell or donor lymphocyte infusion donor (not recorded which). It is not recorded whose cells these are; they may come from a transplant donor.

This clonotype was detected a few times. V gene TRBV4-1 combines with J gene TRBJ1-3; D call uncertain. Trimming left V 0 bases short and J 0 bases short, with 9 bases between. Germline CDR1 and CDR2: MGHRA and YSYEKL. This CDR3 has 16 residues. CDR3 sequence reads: CASSQDQRSSGNTIYF. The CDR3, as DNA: TGCGCCAGCAGCCAAGACCAACGGAGCTCTGGAAACACCATATATTTT.

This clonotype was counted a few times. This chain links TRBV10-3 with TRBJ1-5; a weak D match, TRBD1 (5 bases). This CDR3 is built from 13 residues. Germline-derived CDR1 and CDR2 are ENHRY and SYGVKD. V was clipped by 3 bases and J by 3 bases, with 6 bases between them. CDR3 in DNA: TGTGCCATCAGTGACAGGGACAATCAGCCCCAGCATTTT. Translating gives CAISDRDNQPQHF.

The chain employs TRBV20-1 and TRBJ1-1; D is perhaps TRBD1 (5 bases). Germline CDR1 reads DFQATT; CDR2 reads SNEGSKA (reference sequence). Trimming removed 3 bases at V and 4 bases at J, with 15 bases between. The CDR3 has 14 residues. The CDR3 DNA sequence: TGCAGTGCTAGTGCCATCGGGGGACGCACTGAAGCTTTCTTT. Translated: CSASAIGGRTEAFF.

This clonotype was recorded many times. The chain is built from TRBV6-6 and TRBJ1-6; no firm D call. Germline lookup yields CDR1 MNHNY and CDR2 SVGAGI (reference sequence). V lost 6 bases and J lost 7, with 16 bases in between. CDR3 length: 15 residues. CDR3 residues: CASSYRGEGNSPLHF. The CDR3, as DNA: TGTGCCAGCAGCTATCGCGGCGAGGGAAATTCACCCCTCCACTTT.

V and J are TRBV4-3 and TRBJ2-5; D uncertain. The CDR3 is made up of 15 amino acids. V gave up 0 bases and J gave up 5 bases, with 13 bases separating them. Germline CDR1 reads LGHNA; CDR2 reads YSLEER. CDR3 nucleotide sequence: TGCGCCAGCAGCCAAGATCTCCCCGCGAGTGAGACCCAGTACTTC. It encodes CASSQDLPASETQYF.

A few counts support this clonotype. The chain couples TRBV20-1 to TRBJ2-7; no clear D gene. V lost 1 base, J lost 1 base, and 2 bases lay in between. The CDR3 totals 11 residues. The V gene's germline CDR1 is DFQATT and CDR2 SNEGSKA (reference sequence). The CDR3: CSARGSYEQYF. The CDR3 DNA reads TGCAGTGCTAGAGGGTCCTACGAGCAGTACTTC.

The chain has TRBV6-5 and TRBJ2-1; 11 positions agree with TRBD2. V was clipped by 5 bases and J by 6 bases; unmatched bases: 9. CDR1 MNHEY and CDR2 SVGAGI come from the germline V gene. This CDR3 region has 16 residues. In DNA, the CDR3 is TGTGCCAGCAGTGTCGGGACTAGCGGATACCCCAATGAGCAGTTCTTC. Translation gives CASSVGTSGYPNEQFF.

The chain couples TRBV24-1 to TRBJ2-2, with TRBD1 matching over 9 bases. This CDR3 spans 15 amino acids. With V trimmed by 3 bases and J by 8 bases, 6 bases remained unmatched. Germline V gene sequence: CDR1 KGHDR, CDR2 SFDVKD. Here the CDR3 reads CATSDNRGRRGELFF. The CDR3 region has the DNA TGTGCCACCAGTGATAACAGGGGGCGCCGTGGGGAGCTGTTTTTT.

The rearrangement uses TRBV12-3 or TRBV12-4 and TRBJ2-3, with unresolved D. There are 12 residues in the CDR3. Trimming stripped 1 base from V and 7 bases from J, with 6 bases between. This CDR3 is CASSLGGYTQYF. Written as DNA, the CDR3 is TGTGCCAGCAGTTTAGGCGGATATACGCAGTATTTT.

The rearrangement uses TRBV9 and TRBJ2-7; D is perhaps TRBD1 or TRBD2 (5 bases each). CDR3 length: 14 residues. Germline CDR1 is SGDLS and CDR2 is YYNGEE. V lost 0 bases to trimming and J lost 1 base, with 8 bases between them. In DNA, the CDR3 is TGTGCCAGCAGCGTAGATGGGGGTTCCTACGAGCAGTACTTC. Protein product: CASSVDGGSYEQYF.

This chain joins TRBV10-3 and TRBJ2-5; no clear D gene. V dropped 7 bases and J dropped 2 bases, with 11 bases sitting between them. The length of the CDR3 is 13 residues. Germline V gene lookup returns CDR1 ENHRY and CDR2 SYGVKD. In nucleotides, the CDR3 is TGTGCCATCATGAAGAATAGTCAAGAGACCCAGTACTTC. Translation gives CAIMKNSQETQYF.